Below, 9 T cell receptor beta chains from the same sample are listed, as sequenced in a study of blood T cell repertoires in COVID-19. Here immunoSEQ multiplex PCR was the method, and the copy in TCRdb shows in-frame clones only, minus some. The sample includes about 46,000 clones, over 70% seen only once; the top ten take 15% to 20%. The material sequenced was peripheral blood. The receptor source for this set is a human donor in a cohort sampled during active COVID-19.

V usage is TRBV4-3 and J usage is TRBJ1-2; unclear D gene. V lost 0 bases and J 7 bases, leaving 21 bases between the germline ends. CDR1 LGHNA and CDR2 YSLEER come from the germline V gene. The CDR3 extends over 17 amino acids. CDR3 amino acids: CASSQDIVEAERRGYTF. CDR3 DNA sequence: TGCGCCAGCAGCCAAGATATAGTAGAGGCAGAACGGCGTGGCTACACCTTC.

V gene TRBV7-2 combines with J gene TRBJ1-1, with no clear D. Germline CDR1 and CDR2: SGHTA and FQGNSA. This CDR3 is 14 amino acids long. V shed 1 base and J shed 6 bases, with 12 bases lying between them. CDR3 region: CASSLGGSLPEAFF. As DNA, the CDR3 is TGTGCCAGCAGCTTAGGAGGATCACTGCCTGAAGCTTTCTTT.

V is TRBV5-1 and J is TRBJ1-5; no definite D call. The CDR3 is made up of 14 amino acids. V was shortened by 0 bases and J by 2 bases, with 6 bases between the two germline ends. The germline gives CDR1 SGHRS, CDR2 YFSETQ. CDR3: CASSLVPGNQPQHF. Written as DNA, the CDR3 is TGCGCCAGCAGCTTGGTTCCGGGCAATCAGCCCCAGCATTTT.

The chain recombines TRBV7-3 with TRBJ2-2; maybe TRBD1 (6 bases). The CDR3 is 15 amino acids. The V gene lost 4 bases and the J gene lost 5 bases, with 14 bases spanning the gap. CDR1 SGHTA and CDR2 FQGTGA come from the germline V gene. The CDR3 region is CASSSTSTGTGELFF. CDR3 nucleotides: TGTGCCAGCAGCTCCACCAGTACAGGGACCGGGGAGCTGTTTTTT.

The chain recombines TRBV6-5 with TRBJ1-1; D is possibly TRBD1 (5 bases). The CDR3 spans 14 residues. Trimming removed 5 bases from V and 4 bases from J, with 14 bases in between. CDR1 is MNHEY and CDR2 is SVGAGI in the germline V gene. CDR3 residues: CASSQPGLVTEAFF. CDR3 nucleotide sequence: TGTGCCAGCAGTCAACCAGGGTTAGTCACTGAAGCTTTCTTT.

This chain joins TRBV27 and TRBJ2-1; 11 nucleotides line up with TRBD2. In germline, CDR1 is MNHEY, CDR2 SMNVEV (reference sequence). After removal of 5 bases from V and 3 bases from J, the junction contained 3 bases not matched to a gene. The CDR3 sequence is 15 residues long. Written as DNA, the CDR3 is TGTGCCAGCAGTACCGGGACTAGCGGCTACAATGAGCAGTTCTTC. It yields the protein CASSTGTSGYNEQFF.

CDR3 sequence (DNA): TGTGCCAGCAGCTTCGGTGATGGCTACACCTTC. This sequence encodes CASSFGDGYTF. The V call is TRBV13, the J call TRBJ1-2; no clear D. V lost 3 bases and J lost 6, with 5 bases in between. The CDR3 extends over 11 amino acids. The germline CDR1 and CDR2 sequences are PRHDT and FYEKMQ (reference sequence).

This clone was seen a few times. J is TRBJ2-5 and V is TRBV28; weak D call: TRBD1 (6 bases). Trimming cost V 1 base and J 0 bases, with 9 bases left between them. The CDR3 sequence is 15 residues long. Germline V gene data show CDR1 as MDHEN and CDR2 as SYDVKM. The CDR3 nucleotides are TGTGCCAGCAGTTTATTAACAGGGAACCAAGAGACCCAGTACTTC. As protein: CASSLLTGNQETQYF.

This chain joins TRBV27 and TRBJ2-2; 7 bases fit TRBD1. CDR3 length: 14 amino acids. Trimming removed 2 bases from V and 7 bases from J; junction bases left unmatched: 4. The germline CDR1 and CDR2 sequences are MNHEY and SMNVEV (reference sequence). The CDR3: CASSLRQGGGELFF. CDR3 nucleotide sequence: TGTGCCAGCAGTTTAAGACAGGGTGGCGGGGAGCTGTTTTTT.